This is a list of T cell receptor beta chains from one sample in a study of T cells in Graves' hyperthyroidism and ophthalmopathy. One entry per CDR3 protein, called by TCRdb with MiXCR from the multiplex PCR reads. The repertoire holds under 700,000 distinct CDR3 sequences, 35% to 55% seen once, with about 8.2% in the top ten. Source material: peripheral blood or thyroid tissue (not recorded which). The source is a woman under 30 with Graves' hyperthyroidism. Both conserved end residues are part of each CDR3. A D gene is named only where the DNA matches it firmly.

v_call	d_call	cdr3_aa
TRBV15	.	CATSRDPGQGETQYF
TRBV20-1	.	CSAIEVPYGYTF
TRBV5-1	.	CADRSNTEAFF
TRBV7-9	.	CASSKAGRNSEQYF
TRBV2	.	CASSEGSVHGYTF
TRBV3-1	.	CASSQGVSGYTF
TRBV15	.	CATSRVAGGDYGYTF
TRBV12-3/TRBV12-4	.	CASSPSTANSPLHF
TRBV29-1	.	CSVEDRGTSTDTQYF
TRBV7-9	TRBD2	CASSKGLAGVESAEQYF
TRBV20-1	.	CSAIPGRATNEKLFF
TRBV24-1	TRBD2	CATSDRGGSYEQYF
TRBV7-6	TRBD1	CASSSDRVATFF
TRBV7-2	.	CASSLDGTKNQPQHF
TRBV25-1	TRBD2	CASSAPEAGGPYEQYF
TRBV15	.	CATSVRSSQETQYF
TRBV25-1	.	CASSEQGDSPLHF
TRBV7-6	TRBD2	CASSLGRQGGPYEQYF
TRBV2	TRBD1	CASSEEGAGGYTF
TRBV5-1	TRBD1	CASSGGQGYYEQYF
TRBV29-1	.	CSAAGLLGTEAFF
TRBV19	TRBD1	CASSHYRGRNQPQHF
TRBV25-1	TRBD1	CASSLGDREDQPQHF
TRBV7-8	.	CASSLQALQGEAFF
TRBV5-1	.	CASSFGGTENSPLHF
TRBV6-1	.	CASRWSTEAFF
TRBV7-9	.	CVSSSFGPLNTEAFF
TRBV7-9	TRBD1	CASSSWDSRGKGYTF
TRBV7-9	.	CASSSNVGASTEAFF